The present T cell receptor (beta chain) was sequenced within a study of blood T cell repertoires in COVID-19 (TCRdb year 2020). About the investigation overall: The collaborator samples originated in the United States, Italy and Spain and spanned the acute and convalescent phases of COVID-19. The samples were drawn from two sources: the first 160 participants of the ongoing ImmuneRACE study, and some 1,300 subjects contributed by 6 global collaborators. The prospective study material was composed of cDNA or gDNA derived from T cells, B-cell-depleted T cells, or PBMCs. The repertoires were released in a freely available public database intended as a resource for research on the immune response to SARS-CoV-2. The dataset comprised deeply sampled blood TCRbeta repertoires from subjects exposed to, actively infected with, or recovered from COVID-19. Nearly every sample came with metadata listing a de-identified subject ID, COVID-19 status, age in years and sex. Where available, HLA class I and class II types were taken from metadata supplied by the sample provider and were not determined by assay-based typing. General conclusions and limits of the study: How much clinical and demographic metadata was included differed by source and by participant, and the metadata was provided uncurated.

V is reduced by 5 bases and J by 5 bases, leaving a spacing of 13 bases between them. The germline V gene encodes CDR1 LGHDT and CDR2 YNNKEL (reference sequence). Including the terminal cysteine and phenylalanine, the CDR3 comprises 13 residues. Of the read, only the CDR3 DNA is kept; its 39 bases are in frame from base 1. Whole blood was collected in K2EDTA tubes by collaborating institutions according to the institutions' own protocols. For TCRbeta analysis, collaborators shipped samples as frozen whole blood, isolated PBMCs, or DNA extracted from either of those sample types. The immunoSEQ Assay, a bias-controlled multiplex PCR, was used to amplify TCRbeta CDR3 regions from genomic DNA. The original pipeline was this. The number of nucleated cells in each sample was estimated by amplification of reference gene primers within the assay. Sequence reads were collapsed and filtered to measure the absolute abundance of every unique TCRbeta CDR3 rearrangement. Productive Simpson clonality was computed per sample as the square root of Simpson's diversity index over productive rearrangements. In TCRdb, the immuneACCESS table is reduced to in-frame sequences with V and J assigned. These tables do not hold every clone; where another copy was compared, an unresolved V gene accounts for under half, and the others remain unexplained. That table supplies the V and J calls and clone size; D and trimming were determined from the DNA. This sample holds fewer than 250,000 clones; about 80% were observed only once. Of the sample, about 6.3% is held by the ten largest clones.

Comment on this clone: Its recognized antigen is unknown. One base away there is no much larger clone; base qualities are not given.

This clonotype was sampled from a man in his 60s with acute or convalescent COVID-19. The specimen sequenced was peripheral blood. The V gene is TRBV3-1 (or the pseudogene TRBV3-2) and the J gene is TRBJ2-7, with the D gene not clear enough to name. The CDR3 amino acid sequence is: CASSKMERNEQYF. The nucleotides read TGTGCCAGCAGCAAAATGGAGAGGAACGAGCAGTACTTC.